One and the same sample provided the 17 T cell receptor beta chains below, sequenced in a study of blood T cell repertoires in COVID-19. Clones were read by immunoSEQ multiplex PCR, and TCRdb kept only the in-frame ones, dropping some. The sample consists of 100,000 or so clones, around 66% of them appearing once. The specimen sequenced was peripheral blood. These receptor sequences come from an elderly man with acute or convalescent COVID-19.

The gene calls are TRBV5-1 and TRBJ2-1, with a weak D call TRBD2 (6 bases). Trimming pared 4 bases from V and 1 base from J, leaving 15 bases between. The CDR3 runs to 16 residues. Germline-derived CDR1 and CDR2 are SGHRS and YFSETQ. DNA of the CDR3: TGCGCCAGCAGCAGCTTGGATGCGGGGTCCTACAATGAGCAGTTCTTC. This gives the protein CASSSLDAGSYNEQFF.

This clone was counted only a few times. V is TRBV6-2 or TRBV6-3 and J is TRBJ2-4; 8 nucleotides align to TRBD2. Trimming took 2 bases from V and 6 from J; bases not matched to a gene: 0. The CDR3 loop spans 13 amino acids. The germline V gene encodes CDR1 MNHEY and CDR2 SVGEGT. In DNA, the CDR3 is TGTGCCAGCAGTTACACTAGCGGAAACATTCAGTACTTC. It yields the protein CASSYTSGNIQYF.

The table lists this clone with a few counts. Other DNA sequences in this sample translate to the same CDR3. This chain connects TRBV5-1 to TRBJ1-5; D is undetermined. V gave up 0 bases and J gave up 4 bases, with 5 bases separating them. Germline lookup yields CDR1 SGHRS and CDR2 YFSETQ. This CDR3 comprises 13 residues. The CDR3 loop is CASSLGPNQPQHF. In DNA form, the CDR3 reads TGCGCCAGCAGCTTGGGGCCTAATCAGCCCCAGCATTTT.

The chain recombines TRBV2 with TRBJ2-3; D is perhaps TRBD1 (5 bases). CDR3 size: 14 residues. V lost 3 bases and J lost 4, with 11 bases in between. Germline V gives CDR1 SNHLY, CDR2 FYNNEI. CDR3 in amino acids: CASSDQGISDTQYF. Here the CDR3 DNA reads TGTGCCAGCAGTGACCAGGGAATCTCAGATACGCAGTATTTT.

V is TRBV19 and J is TRBJ1-4; D gene ambiguous. Germline V gene data show CDR1 as LNHDA and CDR2 as SQIVND (reference sequence). This CDR3 is 19 amino acids long. Trimming removed 3 bases at V and 3 bases at J, with 23 bases between. CDR3 coding DNA: TGTGCCAGTAGTATGCGGGGAAACGTCCCACCGAAGGCTAATGAAAAACTGTTTTTT. This codes for CASSMRGNVPPKANEKLFF.

This clone was counted ten times or more. This chain uses TRBV6-2 or TRBV6-3 with TRBJ1-1; D perhaps matches TRBD1 (5 bases). The germline gives CDR1 MNHEY, CDR2 SVGEGT. The CDR3 runs to 13 residues. Deletions cut 2 bases from V and 4 bases from J, with 8 bases between. The CDR3 spells CASSYDRTTEAFF. Written as DNA, the CDR3 is TGTGCCAGCAGTTACGACAGAACCACTGAAGCTTTCTTT.

The chain has TRBV2 and TRBJ1-1; a weak D match, TRBD1 (6 bases). The ends were cut back, 6 bases at V and 4 bases at J, with 12 bases in the middle. This CDR3 contains 13 residues. The germline V gene encodes CDR1 SNHLY and CDR2 FYNNEI. The CDR3 coding sequence is TGTGCCAGCAGCCAACAGGGAAGCACTGAAGCTTTCTTT. It translates to CASSQQGSTEAFF.

The rearrangement uses TRBV9 and TRBJ2-3; D is unresolved. Germline V gene lookup returns CDR1 SGDLS and CDR2 YYNGEE. V was pared by 3 bases and J by 6 bases, with 8 bases between. The CDR3 has 12 residues. The CDR3 here is CASSAWRDTQYF. The CDR3 DNA sequence: TGTGCCAGCAGCGCTTGGCGGGATACGCAGTATTTT.

The rearrangement links TRBV12-3 or TRBV12-4 to TRBJ1-1, with D maybe TRBD1 (6 bases). The ends were cut back, 6 bases at V and 8 bases at J, with 10 bases in the middle. The CDR3 is 11 amino acids. CDR3 residues: CASSPGTEAFF. In nucleotides, the CDR3 is TGTGCCAGCAGCCCCGGGACAGAAGCTTTCTTT.

The gene calls are TRBV9 and TRBJ1-3; D is ambiguous. V shed 2 bases and J shed 8 bases, with 17 bases lying between them. CDR3 size: 15 residues. In germline, CDR1 is SGDLS, CDR2 YYNGEE. This CDR3 reads CASSVHQGWGDTIYF. The DNA for the CDR3 is TGTGCCAGCAGCGTCCACCAAGGGTGGGGAGACACCATATATTTT.

The CDR3 is CAISDKGLGEQYF. In DNA form, the CDR3 reads TGTGCCATCAGTGATAAGGGGTTGGGGGAGCAGTACTTC. The J gene is TRBJ2-7, the V gene TRBV10-3; TRBD1 might be the D (5 bases). The CDR3 extends over 13 amino acids. Trimming cost V 3 bases and J 7 bases, with 13 bases left between them. Germline CDR1 is ENHRY and CDR2 is SYGVKD.

This chain connects TRBV7-8 to TRBJ2-7; 8 nucleotides line up with TRBD2. Trimming at V came to 5 bases and at J to 4 bases, leaving 7 bases not matched to a gene. CDR1 and CDR2 from the germline V gene are SGHVS and FQNEAQ. CDR3 length: 14 amino acids. CDR3 protein: CASSRREGDYEQYF. DNA of the CDR3: TGTGCCAGCAGCCGCCGGGAGGGTGATTACGAGCAGTACTTC.

The rearrangement joins TRBV28 to TRBJ2-7; 9 bases match TRBD2. V dropped 1 base and J dropped 5; count of bases not matched to a gene: 6. Germline lookup yields CDR1 MDHEN and CDR2 SYDVKM. The CDR3 is 15 amino acids. This CDR3 is CASSLFSGRSHEQYF. CDR3 coding DNA: TGTGCCAGCAGTTTATTTAGCGGGAGATCGCACGAGCAGTACTTC.

The chain couples TRBV28 to TRBJ1-1; the match to TRBD1 covers 11 bases. The CDR3 has 15 residues. Germline-derived CDR1 and CDR2 are MDHEN and SYDVKM. The ends lost 2 bases at V and 6 bases at J; junction bases unmatched: 5. The CDR3 bases are TGTGCCAGCAGTTTAGTAGGACAGGGGGCGGCTGAAGCTTTCTTT. Translating gives CASSLVGQGAAEAFF.

The chain uses TRBV7-2 and TRBJ2-2, with TRBD2 matching over 9 bases. The CDR3 totals 15 residues. Trimming at V came to 7 bases and at J to 5 bases, leaving 8 bases not matched to a gene. CDR1 SGHTA and CDR2 FQGNSA come from the germline V gene. Here the CDR3 DNA reads TGTGCCAGCATCGAGCGGGGGGCCGGAACCGGGGAGCTGTTTTTT. Amino acid sequence: CASIERGAGTGELFF.

The chain is built from TRBV15 and TRBJ2-1; D is unclear. V gave up 0 bases and J gave up 8 bases, with 8 bases separating them. The CDR3 spans 13 residues. CDR1 LNHNV and CDR2 YYDKDF come from the germline V gene (reference sequence). The CDR3 region has the DNA TGTGCCACCAGCAGAGATGTCCTCTATGAGCAGTTCTTC. Amino acid sequence: CATSRDVLYEQFF.

CDR3 sequence: CASSLTPNRAGNEQYF. The CDR3 nucleotides read TGCGCCAGCAGCTTGACCCCAAACAGGGCGGGCAACGAGCAGTACTTC. The chain has TRBV5-1 and TRBJ2-7; TRBD1 might be the D (6 bases). V lost 1 base and J lost 5, with 19 bases in between. This CDR3 is built from 16 residues. Germline values: CDR1 SGHRS, CDR2 YFSETQ. Drawing the rest from reference TRBV5-1 and TRBJ2-7, the complete variable domain is KAGVTQTPRYLIKTRGQQVTLSCSPISGHRSVSWYQQTPGQGLQFLFEYFSETQRNKGNFPGRFSGRQFSNSRSEMNVSTLELGDSALYLCASSLTPNRAGNEQYFGPGTRLTVT.